One and the same sample provided the 2 T cell receptor beta chains below, sequenced in a study of Ad26.COV2.S vaccination and SARS-CoV-2 variants. The table came from immunoSEQ multiplex PCR; TCRdb's copy has only in-frame clones and leaves some out. The data hold about 350,000 clones, with about nine tenths observed a single time. Described treatment: roughly 18 received Ad26.COV2.S at low or high dose, single or two shots; roughly 5 received placebo; per-sample allocation not given. Sampling was performed 63 days after the first vaccine or placebo injection. The input for sequencing was peripheral blood, taken in a trial of Ad26.COV2.S vaccine versus placebo. These receptors all come from a person aged 18-60 years who received the Ad26.COV2.S COVID-19 vaccine or a placebo.

The chain is built from TRBV28 and TRBJ1-2, with a tentative D call TRBD1 (5 bases). The CDR3 length is 16 residues. The V end lost 4 bases, the J end lost 3 bases, and 18 bases lay between the germline ends. CDR1 and CDR2 (germline): MDHEN, SYDVKM. CDR3 residues: CASSSLGRERDYGYTF. CDR3 coding DNA: TGTGCCAGCAGTTCCCTCGGCAGGGAGAGGGACTATGGCTACACCTTC.

This sequence joins TRBV7-2 and TRBJ1-2; 12 bases fit TRBD1. The CDR3 covers 18 residues. Germline assignment: CDR1 SGHTA and CDR2 FQGNSA. V lost 2 bases and J lost 5; bases outside the gene matches: 12. The CDR3 loop is CASSLTSGTGGEVYGYTF. CDR3 in DNA: TGTGCCAGCAGCTTAACATCCGGGACAGGGGGCGAGGTATATGGCTACACCTTC.